Listed below are T cell receptor beta chains from one sample, sequenced in a study of cytotoxic CD8 clonotypes in ibrutinib-treated CLL. Using immunoSEQ multiplex PCR, the repertoire was profiled, and TCRdb retains in-frame clones only, with some absent. The data hold around 310,000 clones, with 80% observed a single time. Sequencing used PBMCs, obtained before ibrutinib treatment. The receptor set was obtained from a human donor with chronic lymphocytic leukemia. CDR3s include the opening cysteine and the closing phenylalanine or tryptophan. D genes are given only for firm matches. Where a row states a size, it is once, few, many or the class of an expanded clone; other rows omit it.

cdr3_nt: TGTGCCAGCAGCTTGGGCTCGGAATACCCAAACTACGAGCAGTACTTC
cdr3_aa: CASSLGSEYPNYEQYF
j_call: TRBJ2-7
clone_size: NA
d_call: NA
v_call: TRBV5-6

cdr3_nt: TGTGCCAGCAGCCAACAAGCGGGGGGATTTTCTGGCGAGACCCAGTACTTC
cdr3_aa: CASSQQAGGFSGETQYF
j_call: TRBJ2-5
clone_size: NA
d_call: TRBD2
v_call: TRBV4-2

cdr3_nt: TGTGCCAGCAGCTTCCTCGGACAGAACTATGGCTACACCTTC
cdr3_aa: CASSFLGQNYGYTF
j_call: TRBJ1-2
clone_size: few
d_call: NA
v_call: TRBV7-2

cdr3_nt: TGTGCCAGCAGCGCTACTAGCGGGAGTCTAGCGGATACGCAGTATTTT
cdr3_aa: CASSATSGSLADTQYF
j_call: TRBJ2-3
clone_size: once
d_call: TRBD2
v_call: TRBV7-8

cdr3_nt: TGTGCCAGTAGTCCCCCGGGGGTCCTCTCCTACAATGAGCAGTTCTTC
cdr3_aa: CASSPPGVLSYNEQFF
j_call: TRBJ2-1
clone_size: NA
d_call: NA
v_call: TRBV19

cdr3_nt: TGCGCCAGCAGCCTGAGAGGCAGGGGTTACGAGCAGTACTTC
cdr3_aa: CASSLRGRGYEQYF
j_call: TRBJ2-7
clone_size: NA
d_call: NA
v_call: TRBV5-1

cdr3_nt: TGTGCCAGCAGTCCCCCCACCGGGGAGCTGTTTTTT
cdr3_aa: CASSPPTGELFF
j_call: TRBJ2-2
clone_size: NA
d_call: NA
v_call: TRBV25-1

cdr3_nt: TGTGCCAGCTCACCAGCGGGGCGGGGGCAGTTCTTC
cdr3_aa: CASSPAGRGQFF
j_call: TRBJ2-1
clone_size: few
d_call: NA
v_call: TRBV18

cdr3_nt: TGCGCCAGCAGCTTGGCCATCGACAACTACGAGCAGTACTTC
cdr3_aa: CASSLAIDNYEQYF
j_call: TRBJ2-7
clone_size: NA
d_call: NA
v_call: TRBV5-1

cdr3_nt: TGTGCCAGTAGTCGGGGGGATGGACTGTTGACCTACGAGCAGTACTTC
cdr3_aa: CASSRGDGLLTYEQYF
j_call: TRBJ2-7
clone_size: NA
d_call: TRBD2
v_call: TRBV19

cdr3_nt: TGTGCCAGCAGTTCTATCGGGGGCGCGGGCCCGTATGGCTACACCTTC
cdr3_aa: CASSSIGGAGPYGYTF
j_call: TRBJ1-2
clone_size: NA
d_call: NA
v_call: TRBV6-6

cdr3_nt: TGTGCCAGCAGCTCTCAAGGAGGGGGCCACGGCATTCAGTACTTC
cdr3_aa: CASSSQGGGHGIQYF
j_call: TRBJ2-4
clone_size: NA
d_call: NA
v_call: TRBV7-9